Reported below is one T cell receptor (beta chain). The data stem from a study of neoadjuvant anti-PD-1 for oral cavity cancer. The time point is: after neoadjuvant nivolumab, at surgical resection. Assay: immunoSEQ multiplex PCR; the TCRdb copy retains only in-frame clones and omits some. The table lists about 14,000 clones, around 74% of them singletons. There are 14 residues in the CDR3. Germline CDR1 is MNHNS and CDR2 is SASEGT. The V end was cut by 4 bases, the J end by 4 bases, with 13 bases between. Material: PBMCs, obtained after nivolumab (anti-PD-1) treatment. The chain joins TRBV6-1 to TRBJ1-2; maybe TRBD1 (5 bases). This TCR came from a person aged 35 to 85 with oral cavity squamous cell carcinoma. The CDR3 region is CASSVRGNGYGYTF. The CDR3 DNA follows: TGTGCCAGCAGTGTTCGGGGGAATGGCTATGGCTACACCTTC.